This T cell receptor beta chain comes out of a study of T cell repertoires in cytomegalovirus infection. Study at large: It can be stated that public TCR beta signatures indicated CMV infection as well as a matching HLA type.

In regard to this clonotype: Its antigen is unknown.

Regarding the study as a whole: There were carriers of CMV plus the relevant HLA, and cumulative public TCR beta family frequency identified them.

TCRdb re-analysed the reads in MiXCR, keeping a single row per CDR3 protein. The data contain about 740,000 distinct CDR3 sequences, under 40% of them singletons. This CDR3 has 13 amino acids. Germline V gene sequence: CDR1 MDHEN, CDR2 SYDVKM. Trimming at V came to 2 bases and at J to 14 bases, leaving 8 bases not matched to a gene. The chain links TRBV28 to TRBJ2-1; TRBD1 agrees at 8 bases. The sequenced material came from PBMCs. This receptor was obtained from a human donor in good health (CMV status not recorded). Some clones in this sample may be carry-over from other donors' samples. The CDR3 bases are TGTGCCAGCAGTTTAGGCCGGGACAGGCTTAAGTTCTTC. Protein: CASSLGRDRLKFF.